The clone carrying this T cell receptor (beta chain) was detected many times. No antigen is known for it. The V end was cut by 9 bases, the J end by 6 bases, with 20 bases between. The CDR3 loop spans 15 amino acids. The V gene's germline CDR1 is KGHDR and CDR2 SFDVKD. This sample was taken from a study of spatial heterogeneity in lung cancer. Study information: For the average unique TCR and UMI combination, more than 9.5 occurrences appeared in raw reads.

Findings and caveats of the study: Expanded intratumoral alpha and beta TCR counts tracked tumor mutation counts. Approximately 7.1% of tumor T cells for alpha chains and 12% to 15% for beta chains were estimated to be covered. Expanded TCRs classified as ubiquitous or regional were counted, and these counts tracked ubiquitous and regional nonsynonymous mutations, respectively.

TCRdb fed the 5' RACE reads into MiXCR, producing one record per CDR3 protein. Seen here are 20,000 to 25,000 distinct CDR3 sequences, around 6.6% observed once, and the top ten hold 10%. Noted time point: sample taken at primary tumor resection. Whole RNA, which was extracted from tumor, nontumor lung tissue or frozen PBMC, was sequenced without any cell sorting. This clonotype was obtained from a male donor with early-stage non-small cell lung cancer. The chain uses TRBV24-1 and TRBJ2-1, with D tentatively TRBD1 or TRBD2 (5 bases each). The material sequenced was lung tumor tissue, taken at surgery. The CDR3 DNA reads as TGTGCCACCCTGGGGTCCGGGACCCCTGGCAATGAGCAGTTCTTC. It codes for CATLGSGTPGNEQFF.